This entry lists 5 T cell receptor beta chains sequenced from one sample in a study of CD8 T cells in Susac syndrome. Reverse transcription of about 0.45 to 1 ug RNA was performed with random hexamers. TCRdb reprocessed the immunoSEQ multiplex PCR reads via MiXCR and lists one record per CDR3 protein. The sample lists 200,000 or so distinct CDR3 sequences, more than 85% occurring once. Sequenced: CD8+ T cells from PBMCs. The receptors stem from a human donor with multiple sclerosis.

The V gene is TRBV2, the J gene TRBJ2-3; 9 bases align to TRBD2. This CDR3 has 15 amino acids. Per germline, CDR1 SNHLY and CDR2 FYNNEI. V gave up 4 bases and J gave up 4 bases; unmatched junction bases: 6. The CDR3 is CASSGTSENPDTQYF. The CDR3 region has the DNA TGTGCCAGCAGTGGGACTAGCGAGAACCCAGATACGCAGTATTTT.

This clonotype showed up just once. The chain joins TRBV9 to TRBJ1-2, with TRBD1 identical over 9 bases. The CDR3 totals 15 residues. Germline V CDR1 and CDR2: SGDLS, YYNGEE. The J segment lost 2 bases and the V segment lost 3 bases, leaving 5 bases of the junction unmatched. This CDR3 is CASSGNRGRNYGYTF. CDR3 nucleotides: TGTGCCAGCAGCGGTAACAGGGGGCGCAACTATGGCTACACCTTC.

This chain connects TRBV4-1 to TRBJ2-1; D ambiguous. The V and J ends lost 2 bases and 0 bases respectively, with 8 bases between them. The CDR3 is 15 residues long. Germline loops: CDR1 MGHRA, CDR2 YSYEKL. For the CDR3, the DNA is TGCGCCAGCAGCCAAATTCCGGACTCCTACAATGAGCAGTTCTTC. This encodes CASSQIPDSYNEQFF.

The V call is TRBV19, the J call TRBJ2-1; D uncertain. The germline gives CDR1 LNHDA, CDR2 SQIVND (reference sequence). V dropped 0 bases and J dropped 6 bases, with 18 bases sitting between them. The CDR3 runs 17 residues. CDR3 in DNA: TGTGCCAGTAGTATAGAGCCGGGTCCTGTACTGGGCAATGAGCAGTTCTTC. Translated, it gives CASSIEPGPVLGNEQFF.

This clonotype was picked up one time. This chain connects TRBV6-5 to TRBJ2-1; 10 positions match TRBD2. Germline-derived CDR1 and CDR2 are MNHEY and SVGAGI. The J segment lost 7 bases and the V segment lost 2 bases, leaving 5 bases of the junction unmatched. This CDR3 region has 15 residues. CDR3 in DNA: TGTGCCAGCAGTTACAGGGCTAGCGGGAGTAATGAGCAGTTCTTC. It specifies CASSYRASGSNEQFF.